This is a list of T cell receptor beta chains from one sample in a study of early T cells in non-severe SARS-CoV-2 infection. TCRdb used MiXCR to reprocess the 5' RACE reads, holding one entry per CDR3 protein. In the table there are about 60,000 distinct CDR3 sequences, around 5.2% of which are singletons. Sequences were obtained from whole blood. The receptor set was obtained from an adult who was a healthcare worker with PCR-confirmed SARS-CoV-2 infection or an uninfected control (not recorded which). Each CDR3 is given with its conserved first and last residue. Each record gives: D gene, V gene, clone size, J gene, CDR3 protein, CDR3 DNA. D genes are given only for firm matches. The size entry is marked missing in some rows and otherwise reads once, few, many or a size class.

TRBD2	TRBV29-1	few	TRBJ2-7	CSVAGTAGEYEQYF	TGCAGCGTAGCCGGGACGGCGGGGGAGTACGAGCAGTACTTC
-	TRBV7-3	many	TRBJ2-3	CASSLQGSSTDTQYF	TGTGCCAGCAGCTTACAGGGGTCCAGCACAGATACGCAGTATTTT
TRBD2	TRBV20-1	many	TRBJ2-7	CSARLAGAYEQYF	TGCAGTGCTAGGTTAGCGGGAGCCTACGAGCAGTACTTC
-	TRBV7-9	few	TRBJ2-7	CASSSRTENGGYEQYF	TGTGCCAGCAGCTCAAGGACAGAAAACGGCGGCTACGAGCAGTACTTC
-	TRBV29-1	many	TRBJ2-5	CSVDGSWAQYF	TGCAGCGTTGACGGGTCGTGGGCCCAGTACTTC
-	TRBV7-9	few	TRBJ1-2	CASGEGVRGYTF	TGTGCCAGCGGAGAGGGCGTCCGTGGCTACACCTTC
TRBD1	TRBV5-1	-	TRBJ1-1	CASSPGAGTGGVGTEAFF	TGCGCCAGCAGCCCTGGGGCGGGGACAGGGGGTGTCGGCACTGAAGCTTTCTTT
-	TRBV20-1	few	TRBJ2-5	CSARRMRETQYF	TGCAGTGCTAGGAGGATGAGAGAGACCCAGTACTTC
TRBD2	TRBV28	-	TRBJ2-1	CASSLWTSGRSNNEQFF	TGTGCCAGCAGTTTATGGACTAGCGGGAGAAGTAACAATGAGCAGTTCTTC
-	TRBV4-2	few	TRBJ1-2	CASSQAPPVVGYTF	TGTGCCAGCAGCCAAGCCCCGCCAGTGGTAGGCTACACCTTC
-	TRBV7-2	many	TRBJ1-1	CASSRSRGNTEAFF	TGTGCCAGCAGCCGCTCCAGGGGGAACACTGAAGCTTTCTTT
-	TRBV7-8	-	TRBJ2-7	CASSFGISYEQYF	TGTGCCAGCAGCTTTGGGATCTCCTACGAGCAGTACTTC
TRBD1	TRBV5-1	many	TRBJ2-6	CASSFDPTGAGANVLTF	TGCGCCAGCAGCTTTGACCCCACAGGGGCAGGGGCCAACGTCCTGACTTTC
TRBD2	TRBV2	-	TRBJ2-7	CASSEGTSPPYEQYF	TGTGCCAGCAGTGAAGGGACTAGCCCTCCATACGAGCAGTACTTC
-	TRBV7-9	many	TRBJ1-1	CASKHEQGQGMNTEAFF	TGTGCCAGCAAGCACGAACAGGGCCAAGGCATGAACACTGAAGCTTTCTTT
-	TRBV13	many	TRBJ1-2	CASSSSNYGYTF	TGTGCCAGCAGCTCGTCTAACTATGGCTACACCTTC
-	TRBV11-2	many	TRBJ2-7	CASSPGTRLDEQYF	TGTGCCAGCAGCCCCGGGACACGGCTGGACGAGCAGTACTTC
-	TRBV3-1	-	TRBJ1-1	CASSQDDRTGLSAFF	TGTGCCAGCAGCCAAGATGATAGGACGGGGTTGTCGGCTTTCTTT
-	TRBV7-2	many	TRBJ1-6	CASSLVRPSLDSPLHF	TGTGCCAGCAGCTTAGTGCGCCCCTCCTTGGACTCACCCCTCCACTTT
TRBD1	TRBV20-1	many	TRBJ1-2	CSARDRGQTYGYTF	TGCAGTGCTAGGGACCGGGGACAGACCTATGGCTACACCTTC
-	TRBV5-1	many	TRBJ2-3	CASSFRTDTQYF	TGCGCCAGCTCTTTCCGCACAGATACGCAGTATTTT
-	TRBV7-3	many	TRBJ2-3	CASSLRAGTDTQYF	TGTGCCAGCAGCTTACGGGCTGGCACAGATACGCAGTATTTT
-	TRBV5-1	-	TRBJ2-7	CASSPVKQEQYF	TGCGCCAGCAGCCCGGTAAAACAGGAGCAGTACTTC
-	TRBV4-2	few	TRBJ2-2	CASSPLGSRDRTGELFF	TGTGCCAGCAGCCCGTTAGGGTCCAGGGACCGAACCGGGGAGCTGTTTTTT
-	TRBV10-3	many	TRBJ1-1	CAIKERQGNTEAFF	TGTGCCATCAAGGAGAGGCAGGGTAACACTGAAGCTTTCTTT
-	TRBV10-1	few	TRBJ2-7	CASSDGVGQYF	TGCGCCAGCAGTGATGGGGTCGGGCAGTACTTC
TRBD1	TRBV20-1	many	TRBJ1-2	CSARGRGQSYGYTF	TGCAGTGCTAGGGGAAGGGGACAGTCCTATGGCTACACCTTC
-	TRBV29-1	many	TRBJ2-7	CSVRTGESYEQYF	TGCAGCGTCCGAACAGGTGAATCCTACGAGCAGTACTTC
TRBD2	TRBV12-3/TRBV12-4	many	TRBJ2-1	CASKLAGASEQFF	TGTGCCAGCAAGCTAGCGGGAGCAAGTGAGCAGTTCTTC
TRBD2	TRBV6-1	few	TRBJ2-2	CASSDRSPGTRFGTGELFF	TGTGCCAGCAGTGACCGATCCCCCGGGACTAGGTTCGGCACCGGGGAGCTGTTTTTT
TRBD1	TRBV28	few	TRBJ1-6	CASSGQGYNSPLHF	TGTGCCAGCAGTGGACAGGGATATAATTCACCCCTCCACTTT
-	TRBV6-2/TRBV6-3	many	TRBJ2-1	CASTLNGPSTPLEFF	TGTGCCAGCACCTTAAACGGTCCCTCGACTCCCTTGGAATTCTTC
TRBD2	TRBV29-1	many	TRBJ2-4	CSVEDRQRGYKNIQYF	TGCAGCGTTGAAGATCGCCAGCGGGGGTACAAAAACATTCAGTACTTC
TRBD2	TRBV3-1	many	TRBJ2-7	CASSQVALAGARREQYF	TGTGCCAGCAGCCAAGTCGCTCTAGCGGGAGCCCGCCGCGAGCAGTACTTC
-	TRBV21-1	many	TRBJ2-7	CASRDQGTSSEQYF	TGTGCCAGCAGAGACCAGGGCACCTCTAGCGAGCAGTACTTC
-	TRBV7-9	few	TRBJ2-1	CAIPGLPGDSHNEQFF	TGTGCCATCCCCGGGCTCCCGGGGGACTCCCACAATGAGCAGTTCTTC
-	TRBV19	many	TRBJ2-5	CASSSGDSRYQETQYF	TGTGCCAGTAGCTCCGGTGACTCTAGGTACCAAGAGACCCAGTACTTC
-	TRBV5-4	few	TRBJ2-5	CASSLEGLETQYF	TGTGCCAGCAGCTTGGAAGGGCTGGAGACCCAGTACTTC
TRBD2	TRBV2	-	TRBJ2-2	CASSPGLAGGTGELFF	TGTGCCAGCAGCCCGGGACTAGCGGGGGGCACCGGGGAGCTGTTTTTT
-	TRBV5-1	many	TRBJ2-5	CASSSTPGLLYQETQYF	TGCGCCAGCAGCTCCACACCGGGACTGCTGTACCAAGAGACCCAGTACTTC
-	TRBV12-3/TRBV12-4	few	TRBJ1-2	CASSGGVNYGYTF	TGTGCCAGCAGTGGCGGGGTAAACTATGGCTACACCTTC
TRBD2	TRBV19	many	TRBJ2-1	CAPGSGEISSYNEQFF	TGTGCCCCGGGGAGCGGGGAGATTAGCTCCTACAATGAGCAGTTCTTC
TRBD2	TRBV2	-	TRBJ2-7	CASKSGSSYEQYF	TGTGCCAGCAAGAGCGGGAGCTCCTACGAGCAGTACTTC
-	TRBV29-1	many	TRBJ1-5	CSVRTNGNQPQHF	TGCAGCGTGAGGACGAACGGCAATCAGCCCCAGCATTTT
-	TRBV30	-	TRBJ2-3	CAWSVLIATQYF	TGTGCCTGGAGTGTACTAATAGCTACGCAGTATTTT
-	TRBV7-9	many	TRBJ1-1	CASSTQTRFSEAFF	TGTGCCAGCAGCACCCAGACGCGTTTCTCTGAAGCTTTCTTT
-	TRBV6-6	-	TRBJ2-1	CASSPRFGGAISSYNEQFF	TGTGCCAGCAGTCCCCGATTTGGTGGAGCTATAAGCTCCTACAATGAGCAGTTCTTC
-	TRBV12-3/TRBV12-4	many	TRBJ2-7	CASSHRPMLYEQYF	TGTGCCAGCAGCCACCGACCTATGCTCTACGAGCAGTACTTC
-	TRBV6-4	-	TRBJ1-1	CASSPNMNTEAFF	TGTGCCAGCAGTCCCAACATGAACACTGAAGCTTTCTTT
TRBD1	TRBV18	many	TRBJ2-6	CASSYDRGADGANVLTF	TGTGCCAGCTCATACGACAGGGGCGCGGATGGGGCCAACGTCCTGACTTTC
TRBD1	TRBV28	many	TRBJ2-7	CASSPPGTGAYEQYF	TGTGCCAGCAGTCCTCCCGGGACAGGGGCCTACGAGCAGTACTTC
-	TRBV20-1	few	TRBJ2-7	CSAPDGYEQYF	TGCAGTGCGCCGGACGGTTACGAGCAGTACTTC
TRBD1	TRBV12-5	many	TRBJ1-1	CASGLGRGGVVSDTEAFF	TGTGCTAGTGGTTTGGGCAGGGGGGGCGTCGTGTCGGACACTGAAGCTTTCTTT